This TCR beta chain was captured in a study of post-analysis software for immune sequencing data. Broader study findings: Significantly lower normalized Chao1 diversity was seen in multiple sclerosis patients than in controls. With F measure, samples from one preparation batch clustered together strongly. Four to six TRBV segments were significantly more frequent in patients than in controls. TRBV5-6, TRBV5-1 and TRBV20-1 were among these segments.

This clonotype was seen only a few times. Its antigen is not known. Incorporated into the TCR beta cDNA libraries were unique molecular identifiers, which served to reduce PCR and sequencing biases. The yield from about 1 to 10 million T cells was some 500,000 cDNA molecules in total. Using its own MiXCR run on the PCR reads, TCRdb lists one record per CDR3 protein. Seen here are roughly 700,000 distinct CDR3 sequences, about 32% observed once, and the top ten hold around 0.55%. Germline V gene sequence: CDR1 SGHRS, CDR2 YFSETQ. The CDR3 has 15 amino acids. Trimming cost V 4 bases and J 3 bases, with 16 bases left between them.

The specimen sequenced was blood. The receptor was isolated from a girl between 10 and 17 years old with multiple sclerosis. The chain is built from TRBV5-1 and TRBJ1-2; possibly TRBD1 for D (6 bases). Here the CDR3 DNA reads TGCGCCAGCAGCCCGGGACAATATCTGGACTATGGCTACACCTTC. It is translated as CASSPGQYLDYGYTF.